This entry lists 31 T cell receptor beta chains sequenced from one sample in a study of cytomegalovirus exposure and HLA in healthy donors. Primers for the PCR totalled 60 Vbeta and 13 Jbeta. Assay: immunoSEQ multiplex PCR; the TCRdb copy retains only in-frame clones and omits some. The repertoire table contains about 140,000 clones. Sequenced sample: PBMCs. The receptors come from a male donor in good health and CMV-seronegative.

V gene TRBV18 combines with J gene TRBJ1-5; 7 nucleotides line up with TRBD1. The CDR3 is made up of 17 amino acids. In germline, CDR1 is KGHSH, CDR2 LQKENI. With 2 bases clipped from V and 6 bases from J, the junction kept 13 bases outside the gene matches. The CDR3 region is CASSPTAQGEFSQPQHF. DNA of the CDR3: TGTGCCAGCTCACCAACCGCTCAGGGGGAGTTTAGTCAGCCCCAGCATTTT. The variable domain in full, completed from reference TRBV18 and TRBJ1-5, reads NAGVMQNPRHLVRRRGQEARLRCSPMKGHSHVYWYRQLPEEGLKFMVYLQKENIIDESGMPKERFSAEFPKEGPSILRIQQVVRGDSAAYFCASSPTAQGEFSQPQHFGDGTRLSIL.

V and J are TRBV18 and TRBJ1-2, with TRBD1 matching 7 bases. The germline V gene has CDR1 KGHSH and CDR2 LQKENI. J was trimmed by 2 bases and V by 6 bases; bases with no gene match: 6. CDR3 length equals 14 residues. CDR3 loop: CASSTDRLNYGYTF. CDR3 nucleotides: TGTGCCAGCTCGACGGACAGGTTGAACTATGGCTACACCTTC.

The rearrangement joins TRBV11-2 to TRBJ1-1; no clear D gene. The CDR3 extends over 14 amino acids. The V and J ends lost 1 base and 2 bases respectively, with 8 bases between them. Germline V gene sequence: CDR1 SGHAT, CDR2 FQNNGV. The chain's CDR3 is CASSLALGNTEAFF. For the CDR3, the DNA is TGTGCCAGCAGCTTAGCCCTGGGCAACACTGAAGCTTTCTTT.

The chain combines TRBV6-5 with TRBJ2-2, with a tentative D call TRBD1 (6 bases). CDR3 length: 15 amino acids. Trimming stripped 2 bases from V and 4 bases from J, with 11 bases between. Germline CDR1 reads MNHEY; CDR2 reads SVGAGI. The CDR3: CASSYGPRGTGELFF. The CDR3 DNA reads TGTGCCAGCAGTTACGGGCCCAGGGGCACCGGGGAGCTGTTTTTT.

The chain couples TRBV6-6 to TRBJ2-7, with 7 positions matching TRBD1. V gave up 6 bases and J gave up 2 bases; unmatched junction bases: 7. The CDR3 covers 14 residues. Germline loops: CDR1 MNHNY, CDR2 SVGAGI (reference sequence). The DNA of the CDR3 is TGTGCCAGCAGAAAGACGAGGGGGCCCTACGAGCAGTACTTC. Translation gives CASRKTRGPYEQYF.

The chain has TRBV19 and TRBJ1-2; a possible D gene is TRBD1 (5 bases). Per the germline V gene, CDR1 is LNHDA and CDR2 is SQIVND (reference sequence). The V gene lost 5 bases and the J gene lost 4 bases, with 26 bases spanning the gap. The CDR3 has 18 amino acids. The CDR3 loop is CASSGGTVGLDNSYGYTF. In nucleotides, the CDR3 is TGTGCCAGTAGTGGGGGGACCGTAGGCTTGGATAATAGCTATGGCTACACCTTC.

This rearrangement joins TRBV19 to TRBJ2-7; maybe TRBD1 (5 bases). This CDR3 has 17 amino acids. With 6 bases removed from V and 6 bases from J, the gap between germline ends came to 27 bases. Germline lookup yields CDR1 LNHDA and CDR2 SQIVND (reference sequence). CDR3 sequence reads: CASSLGVGYEPFGEQYF. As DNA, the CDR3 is TGTGCCAGTAGCTTAGGGGTCGGGTACGAACCCTTCGGCGAGCAGTACTTC.

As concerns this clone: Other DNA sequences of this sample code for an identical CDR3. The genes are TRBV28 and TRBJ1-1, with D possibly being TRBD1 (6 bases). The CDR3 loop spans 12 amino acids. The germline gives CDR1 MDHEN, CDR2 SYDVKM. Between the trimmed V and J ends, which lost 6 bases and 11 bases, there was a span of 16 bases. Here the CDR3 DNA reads TGTGCCAGCAGCCTCAGGGGTAAGGGGGCTTTCTTT. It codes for CASSLRGKGAFF.

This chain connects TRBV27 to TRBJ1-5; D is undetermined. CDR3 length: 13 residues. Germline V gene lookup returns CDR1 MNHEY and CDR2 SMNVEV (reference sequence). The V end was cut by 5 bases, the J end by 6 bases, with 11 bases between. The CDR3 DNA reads TGTGCCAGCAGTCCGGACTCGGGTCAGCCCCAGCATTTT. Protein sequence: CASSPDSGQPQHF.

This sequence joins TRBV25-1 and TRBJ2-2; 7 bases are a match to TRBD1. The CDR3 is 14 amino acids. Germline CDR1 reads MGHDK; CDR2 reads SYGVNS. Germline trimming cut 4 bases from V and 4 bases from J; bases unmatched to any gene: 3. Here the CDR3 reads CASSGDRVTGELFF. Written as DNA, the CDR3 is TGTGCCAGCAGTGGAGACAGGGTCACCGGGGAGCTGTTTTTT.

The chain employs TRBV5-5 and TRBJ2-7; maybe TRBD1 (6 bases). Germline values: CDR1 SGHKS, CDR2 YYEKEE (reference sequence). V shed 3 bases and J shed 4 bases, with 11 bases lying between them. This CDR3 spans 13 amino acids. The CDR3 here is CASSSSGVYEQYF. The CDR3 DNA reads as TGTGCCAGCAGCTCATCAGGGGTGTACGAGCAGTACTTC.

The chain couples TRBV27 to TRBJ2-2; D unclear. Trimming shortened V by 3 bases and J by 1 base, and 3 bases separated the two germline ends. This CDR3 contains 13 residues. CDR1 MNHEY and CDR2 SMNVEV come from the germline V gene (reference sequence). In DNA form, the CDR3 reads TGTGCCAGCAGTTTTAAGAACACCGGGGAGCTGTTTTTT. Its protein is CASSFKNTGELFF.

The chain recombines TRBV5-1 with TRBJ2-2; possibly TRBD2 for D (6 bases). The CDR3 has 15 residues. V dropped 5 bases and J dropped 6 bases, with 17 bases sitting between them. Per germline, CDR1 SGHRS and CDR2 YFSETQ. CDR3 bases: TGCGCCAGCAGGTCCATAAACCGGGAGCCCGGGGAGCTGTTTTTT. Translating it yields CASRSINREPGELFF.

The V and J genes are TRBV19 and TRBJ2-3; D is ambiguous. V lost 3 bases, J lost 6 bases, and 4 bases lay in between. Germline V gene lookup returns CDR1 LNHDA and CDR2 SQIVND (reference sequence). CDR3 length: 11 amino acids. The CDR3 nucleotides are TGTGCCAGTAGTATCGTGGATACGCAGTATTTT. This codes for CASSIVDTQYF.

The CDR3 reads CASSLLDRGNQPQHF. The CDR3 region has the DNA TGTGCCAGCAGTTTACTAGACAGGGGCAATCAGCCCCAGCATTTT. This rearrangement joins TRBV28 to TRBJ1-5, with 7 bases that match TRBD1. CDR3 length: 15 amino acids. Germline CDR1 is MDHEN and CDR2 is SYDVKM. V lost 2 bases to trimming and J lost 2 bases; unmatched junction nucleotides: 3.

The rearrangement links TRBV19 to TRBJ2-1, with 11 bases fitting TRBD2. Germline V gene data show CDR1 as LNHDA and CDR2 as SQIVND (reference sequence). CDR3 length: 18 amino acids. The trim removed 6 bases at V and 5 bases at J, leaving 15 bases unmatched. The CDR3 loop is CASRALAGGRFGDNEQFF. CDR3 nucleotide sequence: TGTGCCAGTAGAGCCCTAGCGGGAGGTCGGTTCGGCGACAATGAGCAGTTCTTC.

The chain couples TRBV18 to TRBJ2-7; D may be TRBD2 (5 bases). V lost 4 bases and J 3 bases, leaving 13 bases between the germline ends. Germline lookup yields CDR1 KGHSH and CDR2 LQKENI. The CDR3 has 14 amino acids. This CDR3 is CASSQRRADYEQYF. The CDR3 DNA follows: TGTGCCAGCTCACAACGGCGGGCCGACTACGAGCAGTACTTC.

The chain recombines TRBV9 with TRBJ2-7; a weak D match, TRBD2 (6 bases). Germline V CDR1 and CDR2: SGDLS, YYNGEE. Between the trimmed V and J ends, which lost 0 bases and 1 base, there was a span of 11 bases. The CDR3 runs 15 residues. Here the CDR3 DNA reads TGTGCCAGCAGCGTAGCCGGGGGATTTTCCTACGAGCAGTACTTC. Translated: CASSVAGGFSYEQYF.

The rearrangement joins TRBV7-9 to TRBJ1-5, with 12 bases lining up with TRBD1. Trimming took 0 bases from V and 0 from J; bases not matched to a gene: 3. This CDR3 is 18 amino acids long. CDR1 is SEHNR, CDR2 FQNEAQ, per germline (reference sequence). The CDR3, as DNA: TGTGCCAGCAGCTTAGCGGGGACAGGGGGCTATAGCAATCAGCCCCAGCATTTT. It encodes CASSLAGTGGYSNQPQHF.

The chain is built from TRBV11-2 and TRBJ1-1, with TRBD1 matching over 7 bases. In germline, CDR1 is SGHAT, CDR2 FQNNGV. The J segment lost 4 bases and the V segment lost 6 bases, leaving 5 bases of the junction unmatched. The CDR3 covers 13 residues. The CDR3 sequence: CASSQDRLTEAFF. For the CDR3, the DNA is TGTGCCAGCAGTCAGGACAGGCTCACTGAAGCTTTCTTT.

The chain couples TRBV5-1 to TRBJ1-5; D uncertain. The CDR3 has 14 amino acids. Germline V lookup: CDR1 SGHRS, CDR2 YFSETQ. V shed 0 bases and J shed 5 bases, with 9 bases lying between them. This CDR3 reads CASSLVTAHQPQHF. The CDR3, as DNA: TGCGCCAGCAGCTTGGTTACAGCTCATCAGCCCCAGCATTTT.

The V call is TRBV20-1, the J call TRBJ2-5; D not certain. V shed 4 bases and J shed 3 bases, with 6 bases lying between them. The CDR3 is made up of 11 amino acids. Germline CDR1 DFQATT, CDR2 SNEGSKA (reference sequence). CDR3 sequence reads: CSANLKETQYF. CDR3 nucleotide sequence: TGCAGTGCTAACCTAAAAGAGACCCAGTACTTC.

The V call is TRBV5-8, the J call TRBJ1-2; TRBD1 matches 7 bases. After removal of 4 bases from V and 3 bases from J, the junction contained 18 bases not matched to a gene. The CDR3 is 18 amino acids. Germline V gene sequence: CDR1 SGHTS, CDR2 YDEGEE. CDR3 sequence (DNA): TGTGCCAGCAGCGCACCCAGAGGATCACAGGGGTGGGACTATGGCTACACCTTC. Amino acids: CASSAPRGSQGWDYGYTF. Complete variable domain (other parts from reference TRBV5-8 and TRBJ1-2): EAGVTQSPTHLIKTRGQQATLRCSPISGHTSVYWYQQALGLGLQFLLWYDEGEERNRGNFPPRFSGRQFPNYSSELNVNALELEDSALYLCASSAPRGSQGWDYGYTFGSGTRLTVV.

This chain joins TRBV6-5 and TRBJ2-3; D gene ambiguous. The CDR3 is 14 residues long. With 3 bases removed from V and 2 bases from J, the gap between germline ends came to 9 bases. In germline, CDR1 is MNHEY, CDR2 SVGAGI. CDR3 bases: TGTGCCAGCAGTTATCGGGTTCCCACAGATACGCAGTATTTT. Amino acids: CASSYRVPTDTQYF.

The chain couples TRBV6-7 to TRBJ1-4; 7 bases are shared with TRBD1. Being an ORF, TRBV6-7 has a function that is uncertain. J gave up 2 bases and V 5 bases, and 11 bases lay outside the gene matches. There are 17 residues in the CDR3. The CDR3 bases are TGTGCCAGCAGTAAGACTCGACAGGGAGAGACTAATGAAAAACTGTTTTTT. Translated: CASSKTRQGETNEKLFF.

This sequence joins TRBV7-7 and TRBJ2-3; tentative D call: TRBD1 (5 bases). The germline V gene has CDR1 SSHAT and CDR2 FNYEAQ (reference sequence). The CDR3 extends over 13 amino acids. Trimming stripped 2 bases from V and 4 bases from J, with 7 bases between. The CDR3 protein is CASSLRGSDTQYF. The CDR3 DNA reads TGTGCCAGCAGCTTAAGGGGATCAGATACGCAGTATTTT.

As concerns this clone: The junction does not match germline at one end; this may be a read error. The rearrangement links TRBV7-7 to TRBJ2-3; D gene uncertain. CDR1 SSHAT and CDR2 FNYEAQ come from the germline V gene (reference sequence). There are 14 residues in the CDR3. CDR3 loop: CASSPLPTRDTQYF. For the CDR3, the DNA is TGTGCTAGCAGCCCCTTGCCGACCAGGGATACGCAGTATTTT.

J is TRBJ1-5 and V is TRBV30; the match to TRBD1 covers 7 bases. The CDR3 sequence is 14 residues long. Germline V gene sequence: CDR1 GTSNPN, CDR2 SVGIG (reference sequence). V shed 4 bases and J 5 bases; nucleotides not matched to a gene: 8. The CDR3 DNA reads TGTGCCTGGACTGAGACAGGGCCCGATCAGCCCCAGCATTTT. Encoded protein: CAWTETGPDQPQHF.

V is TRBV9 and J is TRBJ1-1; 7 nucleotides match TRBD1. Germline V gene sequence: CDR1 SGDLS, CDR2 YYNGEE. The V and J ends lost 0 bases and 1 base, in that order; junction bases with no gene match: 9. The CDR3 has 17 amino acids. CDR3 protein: CASSVGTGRGGNTEAFF. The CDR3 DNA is TGTGCCAGCAGCGTAGGGACAGGCCGGGGAGGGAACACTGAAGCTTTCTTT.

CDR3 residues: CASTNLAAGAYEQYF. DNA of the CDR3: TGTGCCAGCACGAACCTGGCGGCGGGAGCATACGAGCAGTACTTC. The chain links TRBV6-5 to TRBJ2-7; the match to TRBD2 covers 7 bases. Germline CDR1 is MNHEY and CDR2 is SVGAGI. CDR3 length: 15 amino acids. V dropped 7 bases and J dropped 4; count of bases not matched to a gene: 13.

In DNA, the CDR3 is TGTGCCTGGAGACGCCCTAGGGGGGGGGTTGGTACGCAGTATTTT. Amino acids: CAWRRPRGGVGTQYF. V gene TRBV30 combines with J gene TRBJ2-3; maybe TRBD2 (7 bases). Germline V CDR1 and CDR2: GTSNPN, SVGIG (reference sequence). The CDR3 length is 15 residues. Trimming shortened V by 3 bases and J by 8 bases, and 21 bases separated the two germline ends. Together with reference TRBV30 and TRBJ2-3, the CDR3 gives the full variable domain: SQTIHQWPATLVQPVGSPLSLECTVEGTSNPNLYWYRQAAGRGLQLLFYSVGIGQISSEVPQNLSASRPQDRQFILSSKKLLLSDSGFYLCAWRRPRGGVGTQYFGPGTRLTVL.